This TCR beta chain originates from a study of identical twins. Study findings and constraints: Abundant beta clonotypes from cord blood bore fewer insertions; memory repertoires lacked this pattern.

The germline V gene has CDR1 DFQATT and CDR2 SNEGSKA (reference sequence). The junction had 6 bases not matched to a gene; V was cut back by 3 bases and J by 5 bases. This CDR3 has 14 residues. One entry per CDR3 protein, called by TCRdb with MiXCR from the 5' RACE reads. The sample holds approximately 700,000 distinct CDR3 sequences; roughly 20% are singletons and the top ten take around 13%. Comment on this clonotype: The antigen remains undetermined.

These data also formed part of another study, on T cells expressing NK-cell markers. That work adds: Cells sorted as CD3+CD56+NKG2C+, CD3+CD56+NKG2C- and CD3+CD56-NKG2C+ T cells supplied the TCR beta repertoires. Within several experiments, an anti-gamma-delta TCR antibody kept the sorting limited to alpha-beta TCR T cells. The CD3+CD56-NKG2C+ fraction was also led by these clonotypes in a few donors.

V and J are TRBV20-1 and TRBJ2-7; the match to TRBD2 covers 11 bases. The origin of this receptor is a woman between 18 and 29 years old in good health. Sequenced input: PBMCs. CDR3 residues: CSARLAGGVDEQYF. The DNA of the CDR3 is TGCAGTGCTAGGCTAGCGGGAGGCGTCGACGAGCAGTACTTC.